What follows are 26 T cell receptor beta chains derived from one specimen sequenced in a study of shared clonotypes between healthy human individuals. CD45RO-negative, CCR7-positively selected cells formed the naive CD8 fraction, excluding terminally differentiated effector memory CD45RA+ cells. The assay was immunoSEQ multiplex PCR, and TCRdb's table has in-frame clones only and misses some. The table includes about 2.1 million clones, 90% to 95% detected once. Material for sequencing was naive CD8+ T cells from PBMCs. The receptors were sampled from a man aged 18-30 years in good health. Some clones in this sample may be carry-over from other donors' samples.

This chain connects TRBV4-1 to TRBJ1-2; D might be TRBD1 (5 bases). V dropped 1 base and J dropped 4 bases, with 19 bases sitting between them. The CDR3 has 17 residues. Germline CDR1 is MGHRA and CDR2 is YSYEKL. CDR3 region: CASSQGVDWGAFYGYTF. The CDR3 DNA reads TGCGCCAGCAGCCAAGGGGTCGACTGGGGCGCATTCTATGGCTACACCTTC.

This chain joins TRBV9 and TRBJ1-1; D gene unclear. Germline V gene lookup returns CDR1 SGDLS and CDR2 YYNGEE. CDR3 length: 15 amino acids. Trimming removed 0 bases at V and 4 bases at J, with 13 bases between. CDR3 in amino acids: CASSVDLGAGTEAFF. As DNA, the CDR3 is TGTGCCAGCAGCGTAGATCTGGGAGCGGGCACTGAAGCTTTCTTT. Filled out from reference TRBV9 and TRBJ1-1, the complete variable domain reads DSGVTQTPKHLITATGQRVTLRCSPRSGDLSVYWYQQSLDQGLQFLIQYYNGEERAKGNILERFSAQQFPDLHSELNLSSLELGDSALYFCASSVDLGAGTEAFFGQGTRLTVV.

The chain links TRBV11-2 to TRBJ2-7, with 11 positions matching TRBD2. Per the germline V gene, CDR1 is SGHAT and CDR2 is FQNNGV. The CDR3 covers 15 residues. V was clipped by 3 bases and J by 1 base; unmatched bases: 2. This CDR3 reads CASSFLAGGSYEQYF. Here the CDR3 DNA reads TGTGCCAGCAGCTTTCTAGCGGGAGGTTCCTACGAGCAGTACTTC.

The chain uses TRBV28 and TRBJ2-7, with a weak D call TRBD1 (5 bases). CDR3 length: 11 residues. V lost 3 bases to trimming and J lost 6 bases, with 6 bases between them. Germline V lookup: CDR1 MDHEN, CDR2 SYDVKM. For the CDR3, the DNA is TGTGCCAGCAGTTTGGGGCTCGAGCAGTACTTC. Translated: CASSLGLEQYF.

The chain couples TRBV14 to TRBJ1-2; D perhaps matches TRBD1 (6 bases). Per germline, CDR1 SGHDN and CDR2 FVKESK. CDR3 length: 14 residues. Trimming stripped 4 bases from V and 5 bases from J, with 14 bases between. The CDR3 nucleotides are TGTGCCAGCAGCCCCGCCTGGACAGTTTATGGCTACACCTTC. Its translation is CASSPAWTVYGYTF.

On this clone itself: Just one base apart from a much larger clone, this may be a read error. V usage is TRBV28 and J usage is TRBJ2-7, with D possibly TRBD2 on 6 matching bases. CDR3 length equals 13 residues. Germline CDR1 and CDR2: MDHEN and SYDVKM. With 3 bases removed from V and 2 bases from J, the gap between germline ends came to 8 bases. As DNA, the CDR3 is TGTGCCAGCAGTTTCGGGAGCCCCTACGAGCAGTACTTC. Encoded protein: CASSFGSPYEQYF. Drawing the rest from reference TRBV28 and TRBJ2-7, the complete variable domain is DVKVTQSSRYLVKRTGEKVFLECVQDMDHENMFWYRQDPGLGLRLIYFSYDVKMKEKGDIPEGYSVSREKKERFSLILESASTNQTSMYLCASSFGSPYEQYFGPGTRLTVT.

The CDR3 DNA reads TGTGCCAGCAGTCCCACCCGACTAGCGGGAGTGGAGACCCAGTACTTC. The encoded protein is CASSPTRLAGVETQYF. The chain uses TRBV6-6 and TRBJ2-5, with 12 bases that match TRBD2. Trimming took 5 bases from V and 5 from J; bases not matched to a gene: 9. Per germline, CDR1 MNHNY and CDR2 SVGAGI (reference sequence). The CDR3 length is 16 residues.

The genes are TRBV27 and TRBJ2-7; 11 nucleotides align to TRBD1. CDR1 MNHEY and CDR2 SMNVEV come from the germline V gene (reference sequence). V was clipped by 1 base and J by 4 bases; unmatched bases: 6. The CDR3 extends over 16 amino acids. CDR3 DNA sequence: TGTGCCAGCAGTTTATTACCGGGACAGGGGGAGTACGAGCAGTACTTC. This encodes CASSLLPGQGEYEQYF.

This clone is a singleton in its sample. This chain connects TRBV5-6 to TRBJ2-1, with D unclear. The CDR3 length is 16 residues. The germline V and J ends were trimmed by 4 bases and 0 bases, with 14 bases remaining between them. Looked up from germline, CDR1 is SGHDT and CDR2 is YYEEEE. The CDR3 loop reads CASSRHRVPSYNEQFF. The CDR3 region has the DNA TGTGCCAGCAGCCGACATCGGGTTCCCTCCTACAATGAGCAGTTCTTC.

Of note for this clone: At the DNA level, this CDR3 is encoded by other sequences in the same sample as well. The chain joins TRBV5-4 to TRBJ2-3; D might be TRBD1 or TRBD2, each matching 5 bases. In germline, CDR1 is SGHNT, CDR2 YYREEE (reference sequence). The CDR3 is made up of 14 amino acids. V was shortened by 2 bases and J by 0 bases, with 7 bases between the two germline ends. The CDR3 region has the DNA TGTGCCAGCAGCTTCCGGGACAGCACAGATACGCAGTATTTT. Translating gives CASSFRDSTDTQYF.

V gene TRBV20-1 combines with J gene TRBJ2-4; no reliable D call. Germline V gene sequence: CDR1 DFQATT, CDR2 SNEGSKA (reference sequence). The CDR3 has 11 amino acids. V lost 8 bases and J 6 bases, leaving 11 bases between the germline ends. The CDR3 DNA reads TGCAGTCCCCGGGCAGGAAACATTCAGTACTTC. Protein sequence: CSPRAGNIQYF.

This clone was counted only a few times. The V and J genes are TRBV25-1 and TRBJ1-1; D perhaps matches TRBD1 (5 bases). V lost 3 bases to trimming and J lost 4 bases, with 15 bases between them. From germline, CDR1 is MGHDK and CDR2 SYGVNS. The length of the CDR3 is 15 residues. The CDR3, as DNA: TGTGCCAGCAGTGACTGGGGGGGAGTTGTCACTGAAGCTTTCTTT. Translated, it gives CASSDWGGVVTEAFF.

The CDR3 nucleotides read TGCGCCAGCAGCTTGGGGGGACACACGAACACCGGGGAGCTGTTTTTT. It yields the protein CASSLGGHTNTGELFF. The chain uses TRBV5-1 and TRBJ2-2, with D tentatively TRBD1 (6 bases). V shed 0 bases and J shed 0 bases, with 9 bases lying between them. This CDR3 comprises 16 residues. CDR1 and CDR2 (germline): SGHRS, YFSETQ.

The chain employs TRBV9 and TRBJ1-1; 9 positions agree with TRBD1. CDR1 SGDLS and CDR2 YYNGEE come from the germline V gene. Losses at the gene ends were 4 bases for V and 3 bases for J; bases not matched to a gene: 13. This CDR3 contains 17 residues. The CDR3 loop is CASSSGTGITGDTEAFF. The CDR3 DNA reads TGTGCCAGCAGCTCCGGGACAGGGATAACCGGGGACACTGAAGCTTTCTTT.

The chain combines TRBV10-3 with TRBJ1-2; the match to TRBD1 covers 11 bases. With V trimmed by 3 bases and J by 2 bases, 5 bases remained unmatched. This CDR3 has 16 residues. Looked up from germline, CDR1 is ENHRY and CDR2 is SYGVKD. The CDR3 loop reads CAISERDRGTNYGYTF. In DNA form, the CDR3 reads TGTGCCATCAGTGAAAGGGACAGGGGGACAAACTATGGCTACACCTTC.

The rearrangement joins TRBV2 to TRBJ1-4; 9 nucleotides align to TRBD1. This CDR3 has 13 residues. Trimming took 11 bases from V and 8 from J; bases not matched to a gene: 9. Germline CDR1 reads SNHLY; CDR2 reads FYNNEI. The CDR3 protein is CAGGGQGHEKLFF. CDR3 nucleotide sequence: TGTGCCGGAGGGGGACAGGGACACGAAAAACTGTTTTTT.

The J gene is TRBJ2-7, the V gene TRBV10-3; 9 nucleotides line up with TRBD1. Germline loops: CDR1 ENHRY, CDR2 SYGVKD. V shed 8 bases and J 2 bases; nucleotides not matched to a gene: 7. This CDR3 has 14 amino acids. This CDR3 is CAIGGRDRAYEQYF. The CDR3 nucleotides are TGTGCCATCGGGGGGAGGGACAGGGCCTACGAGCAGTACTTC.

The chain carries TRBV5-6 and TRBJ2-7; no clear D. CDR1 and CDR2 from the germline V gene are SGHDT and YYEEEE. This CDR3 has 10 amino acids. V was clipped by 5 bases and J by 4 bases, with 4 bases between them. The CDR3 protein is CASRRYEQYF. In DNA form, the CDR3 reads TGTGCCAGCAGGAGGTACGAGCAGTACTTC.

The chain is built from TRBV28 and TRBJ1-4; D not resolved. V was clipped by 2 bases and J by 6 bases, with 7 bases between them. The V gene's germline CDR1 is MDHEN and CDR2 SYDVKM. This CDR3 contains 13 residues. CDR3 region: CASSLPDHEKLFF. DNA of the CDR3: TGTGCCAGCAGTTTACCGGACCATGAAAAACTGTTTTTT.

The V call is TRBV15, the J call TRBJ1-3; 11 bases align to TRBD1. The V segment lost 3 bases and the J segment 7 bases; nucleotides outside the gene matches: 5. CDR3 length: 15 amino acids. Germline CDR1 is LNHNV and CDR2 is YYDKDF (reference sequence). The CDR3 is CATSRDRGLMNTIYF. The CDR3 coding sequence is TGTGCCACCAGCAGGGACAGGGGGCTGATGAACACCATATATTTT.

The gene calls are TRBV7-2 and TRBJ2-3; D is uncertain. The germline CDR1 and CDR2 sequences are SGHTA and FQGNSA. Trimming stripped 5 bases from V and 5 bases from J, with 11 bases between. The length of the CDR3 is 13 residues. CDR3 residues: CASSPPTVDTQYF. The CDR3 coding sequence is TGTGCCAGCAGCCCACCAACCGTAGATACGCAGTATTTT.

V usage is TRBV2 and J usage is TRBJ2-7; 7 bases match TRBD1. The V gene's germline CDR1 is SNHLY and CDR2 FYNNEI. CDR3 length: 13 residues. With V trimmed by 7 bases and J by 5 bases, 8 bases remained unmatched. In nucleotides, the CDR3 is TGTGCCAGCATTGGACAGGCCGTCCACGAGCAGTACTTC. Amino acid sequence: CASIGQAVHEQYF.

Regarding this clone: The sample contains more than one DNA sequence encoding this CDR3. The chain has TRBV9 and TRBJ2-1; 7 positions agree with TRBD1. Germline V gene sequence: CDR1 SGDLS, CDR2 YYNGEE. The V and J ends lost 0 bases and 0 bases, in that order; junction bases with no gene match: 3. CDR3 size: 16 residues. CDR3 nucleotides: TGTGCCAGCAGCGTAGCCCGGGACAGCTCCTACAATGAGCAGTTCTTC. Its translation is CASSVARDSSYNEQFF.

J is TRBJ2-1 and V is TRBV9; TRBD2 aligns across 12 bases. Trimming removed 5 bases from V and 1 base from J; junction bases left unmatched: 19. CDR3 length: 21 amino acids. CDR1 and CDR2 from the germline V gene are SGDLS and YYNGEE. The CDR3 is CASSSYLTPSGRETSYNEQFF. CDR3 nucleotide sequence: TGTGCCAGCAGTAGTTACCTAACCCCTAGCGGGAGGGAAACTTCCTACAATGAGCAGTTCTTC.

The J gene is TRBJ1-2, the V gene TRBV7-9; no clear D gene. Germline assignment: CDR1 SEHNR and CDR2 FQNEAQ (reference sequence). V gave up 1 base and J gave up 4 bases, with 4 bases separating them. The CDR3 length is 12 residues. The DNA of the CDR3 is TGTGCCAGCAGCTTAGACCGCTATGGCTACACCTTC. Protein: CASSLDRYGYTF.

The rearrangement links TRBV2 to TRBJ1-2, with D maybe TRBD1 (5 bases). The CDR3 spans 16 residues. V was cut by 0 bases and J by 8 bases, with 19 bases left in between. Germline-derived CDR1 and CDR2 are SNHLY and FYNNEI. The CDR3 DNA sequence: TGTGCCAGCAGTGAAGCTCCGGCAGGGCCCCTCGGAGGCTACACCTTC. It codes for CASSEAPAGPLGGYTF.